The 15 T cell receptor beta chains listed next were all sequenced from one sample in a study of shared clonotypes between healthy human individuals. TCRdb keeps only in-frame clones here, not all; method: immunoSEQ multiplex PCR. The sample consists of about 2,200,000 clones, about 93% of them appearing once. Terminally differentiated effector memory CD45RA+ cells were excluded from the naive CD8 cells, which were CD45RO-negative and positively selected for CCR7. The sample comprised naive CD8+ T cells from PBMCs. These receptors all come from a man aged 18 to 30 in good health. Some clones in this sample may be carry-over from other donors' samples.

The V and J genes are TRBV11-2 and TRBJ2-2; TRBD1 might be the D (5 bases). V lost 5 bases and J 6 bases, leaving 19 bases between the germline ends. The CDR3 sequence is 16 residues long. Germline loops: CDR1 SGHAT, CDR2 FQNNGV. CDR3 sequence: CASSDDSWGRAGELFF. As DNA, the CDR3 is TGTGCCAGCAGCGATGACAGCTGGGGCCGGGCCGGGGAGCTGTTTTTT.

The gene calls are TRBV28 and TRBJ2-3, with 11 bases lining up with TRBD2. CDR1 and CDR2 (germline): MDHEN, SYDVKM. V was clipped by 3 bases and J by 4 bases; unmatched bases: 9. There are 17 residues in the CDR3. For the CDR3, the DNA is TGTGCCAGCAGTTTGAGCCTAGCGGGAGGTGTGGCAGATACGCAGTATTTT. Its protein is CASSLSLAGGVADTQYF.

This clone was picked up one time. The rearrangement links TRBV6-5 to TRBJ2-7, with 8 bases identical to TRBD1. This CDR3 is built from 15 residues. V gave up 6 bases and J gave up 3 bases; unmatched junction bases: 10. Germline V lookup: CDR1 MNHEY, CDR2 SVGAGI. In DNA form, the CDR3 reads TGTGCCAGCAGGGACAGGGAACAGTCCCGCTACGAGCAGTACTTC. The encoded protein is CASRDREQSRYEQYF.

The chain is built from TRBV7-9 and TRBJ1-4, with D possibly matching TRBD1 (6 bases). CDR1 and CDR2 from the germline V gene are SEHNR and FQNEAQ (reference sequence). The length of the CDR3 is 15 residues. V shed 1 base and J shed 7 bases, with 13 bases lying between them. The CDR3 DNA reads TGTGCCAGCAGCTTAGGTCCAGGGGCTGGTGAAAAACTGTTTTTT. Amino acids: CASSLGPGAGEKLFF.

This chain connects TRBV19 to TRBJ1-1, with TRBD1 matching 12 bases. In germline, CDR1 is LNHDA, CDR2 SQIVND (reference sequence). The CDR3 has 16 residues. V dropped 3 bases and J dropped 1; count of bases not matched to a gene: 3. CDR3 coding DNA: TGTGCCAGTAGTATGAGGGGACAGGGGGCGAACACTGAAGCTTTCTTT. This encodes CASSMRGQGANTEAFF.

The chain has TRBV9 and TRBJ1-2, with TRBD1 as a possible D gene (5 bases). Trimming took off 1 base at V and 6 bases at J, with 7 bases between the two ends. This CDR3 is 12 amino acids long. Germline CDR1 is SGDLS and CDR2 is YYNGEE. The CDR3 DNA sequence: TGTGCCAGCAGCGTAAGCAGGGATGGCTACACCTTC. Amino acid sequence: CASSVSRDGYTF.

This clone has just a few counts. The chain uses TRBV28 and TRBJ1-1, with D possibly being TRBD1 (5 bases). From germline, CDR1 is MDHEN and CDR2 SYDVKM. The V end was cut by 6 bases, the J end by 0 bases, with 14 bases between. This CDR3 has 15 amino acids. In nucleotides, the CDR3 is TGTGCCAGCAGACCGGGACCTACGGTGAACACTGAAGCTTTCTTT. This encodes CASRPGPTVNTEAFF.

The table lists this clone with a count of one. This sequence joins TRBV4-1 and TRBJ2-5; D might be TRBD1 or TRBD2, each matching 5 bases. Germline V gene sequence: CDR1 MGHRA, CDR2 YSYEKL. CDR3 length: 16 amino acids. Deletions cut 0 bases from V and 0 bases from J, with 11 bases between. CDR3 sequence: CASSQDPGRNQETQYF. CDR3 sequence (DNA): TGCGCCAGCAGCCAAGATCCGGGGCGGAACCAAGAGACCCAGTACTTC.

The chain is built from TRBV19 and TRBJ2-7; 7 nucleotides align to TRBD1. This CDR3 region has 14 residues. Trimming took 3 bases from V and 3 from J; bases not matched to a gene: 5. Germline V lookup: CDR1 LNHDA, CDR2 SQIVND (reference sequence). The CDR3 bases are TGTGCCAGTAGTATGAGAGGGGGCGGCTACGAGCAGTACTTC. Encoded protein: CASSMRGGGYEQYF. The full variable domain, in which reference TRBV19 and TRBJ2-7 provide the parts outside the CDR3, is DGGITQSPKYLFRKEGQNVTLSCEQNLNHDAMYWYRQDPGQGLRLIYYSQIVNDFQKGDIAEGYSVSREKKESFPLTVTSAQKNPTAFYLCASSMRGGGYEQYFGPGTRLTVT.

For this clone: The sample carries other DNA sequences with the same CDR3. The V gene is TRBV29-1, the J gene TRBJ1-1; TRBD1 might be the D (6 bases). Germline V gives CDR1 SQVTM, CDR2 ANQGSEA. This CDR3 spans 13 amino acids. V was cut by 3 bases and J by 1 base, with 9 bases left in between. This CDR3 reads CSVDGGRNTEAFF. DNA for the CDR3: TGCAGCGTTGATGGGGGGCGGAACACTGAAGCTTTCTTT.

CDR3 DNA: TGTGCCAGCAGTGCTACCAGCCGGGACAGGGGCTCCCCCGGGGAGCTGTTTTTT. Translated: CASSATSRDRGSPGELFF. This sequence joins TRBV28 and TRBJ2-2, with 10 bases fitting TRBD1. The CDR3 runs 18 residues. Per the germline V gene, CDR1 is MDHEN and CDR2 is SYDVKM. V gave up 5 bases and J gave up 6 bases; unmatched junction bases: 15.

This chain joins TRBV15 and TRBJ2-1; D may be TRBD1 (6 bases). This CDR3 is 14 amino acids long. The germline gives CDR1 LNHNV, CDR2 YYDKDF (reference sequence). Trimming left V 4 bases short and J 5 bases short, with 12 bases between. The CDR3 DNA follows: TGTGCCACCAGCACCAAGGGGGAAAACAATGAGCAGTTCTTC. This encodes CATSTKGENNEQFF.

The rearrangement uses TRBV10-1 and TRBJ2-1; TRBD2 agrees at 8 bases. Germline V gives CDR1 WNHNN, CDR2 SYGVQD (reference sequence). There are 19 residues in the CDR3. Losses at the gene ends were 0 bases for V and 5 bases for J; bases not matched to a gene: 15. The CDR3 here is CASSESKSAPGRADNEQFF. As DNA, the CDR3 is TGCGCCAGCAGTGAGTCGAAGTCCGCCCCCGGGAGGGCCGACAATGAGCAGTTCTTC.

V and J are TRBV27 and TRBJ2-7; 9 nucleotides agree with TRBD1. Germline assignment: CDR1 MNHEY and CDR2 SMNVEV (reference sequence). This CDR3 comprises 16 residues. J was trimmed by 1 base and V by 5 bases; bases with no gene match: 9. Written as DNA, the CDR3 is TGTGCCAGCAGTCGCGGGACAGGGATGGGGTCCTACGAGCAGTACTTC. It yields the protein CASSRGTGMGSYEQYF.

The rearrangement uses TRBV6-5 and TRBJ2-1; D not resolved. This CDR3 has 14 residues. The V end was cut by 6 bases, the J end by 8 bases, with 17 bases between. Germline CDR1 is MNHEY and CDR2 is SVGAGI. CDR3 in DNA: TGTGCCAGCAGATTAGACACAAGAGGCTATGAGCAGTTCTTC. Translating gives CASRLDTRGYEQFF.